This entry concerns a single T cell receptor beta chain. There is no known antigen for this receptor. No base qualities exist here, and no much larger clone lies one base off it. Taken from the germline V gene, the CDR1 and CDR2 loops are SNHLY and FYNNEI. CDR3 length: 16 amino acids, cysteine to phenylalanine. Of all the DNA, just the CDR3 is kept, 48 bases in frame from base 1. V is pared back by 3 bases and J by 2 bases, with 16 bases lying between the germline termini. Taken with the paper, the label for treatment or condition translates to: live attenuated yellow fever vaccine strain. PBMCs were isolated from peripheral blood using a standard Ficoll-Paque protocol. Dynabeads CD4 and CD8 positive selection kits were used to isolate CD4 and CD8 T-cell fractions. TriZol was used to extract RNA from bulk PBMCs, CD4 and CD8 fractions, and dextramer-positive and dextramer-negative fractions. The data were produced on an Illumina NovaSeq 6000. TCR cDNA was synthesized by 5'RACE template switching, through which a universal primer site and unique molecular identifiers were introduced. Priming for cDNA synthesis came from both the TCR alpha and TCR beta constant segments. Two PCR steps were used to amplify libraries, with sample barcodes and sequencing adapters being added in the second step. Sequencing of libraries was performed on Illumina HiSeq 2500 (2x100 bp) or NovaSeq (2x150 bp). As for how the authors treated the data: MIGEC handled demultiplexing of reads and collapsing into UMI consensus sequences, while MiXCR performed V(D)J alignment. Vaccine-responding clonotypes were identified with edgeR using replicate PBMC samples, with FDR below 0.01 and a log2 fold change above 5 up to day 15 being required. Each bulk clonotype was labeled CD4 or CD8 based on which sequenced repertoire, CD4 or CD8, contained the clonotype at higher abundance. Clones were called with MiXCR by TCRdb after fastp trimmed the public reads at Q25, and only in-frame beta chains were retained. Under each unique CDR3 protein, matching rows form one entry showing the most common genes and DNA. TCRdb's processing, not the authors', yielded these V and J calls. The sample includes 250,000 to 300,000 distinct CDR3 sequences, with 5.2% observed a single time. Roughly 3% of the sample comes from the top ten.

This sample stems from a study of T cells after yellow fever vaccination (dated by TCRdb to the late 2010s). Context from the whole study: Libraries from fractions with low cell numbers were prepared with the SMART-Seq v4 Ultra Low Input RNA kit. To follow T-cell clones before and after primary and booster YFV17D yellow fever vaccination, bulk TCR alpha and beta repertoires were sequenced over time. The cohort comprised two healthy male donors, one aged 18 to 29 and one aged 30 to 40 years. Bulk PBMC replicates and cell subsets were isolated from blood drawn at multiple timepoints before and after both primary and secondary immunization.

Overall study results and their limits: The secondary T-cell response was weaker than the primary response but faster, peaking on day 5 instead of day 15. Because abundant contaminating clonotypes from the bulk population could be contained in FACS-sorted repertoires, computational filtering was required. A small share of clonotypes occurred in both CD4 and CD8 compartments, likely arising from convergent recombination. After the booster, most of the clones that had expanded following primary vaccination were detected again (around 95% of CD4 and around 90% of CD8), which suggests that memory was broadly maintained. Because only a couple of donors were included in the study, the extent to which the findings can be generalized is limited.

This clonotype was obtained from a man aged 18-30 years who received the YFV17D yellow fever vaccine. Specimen: CD4+ T cells sorted from PBMCs, collected on the day of the yellow fever booster vaccination. The chain was built from TRBV2 and TRBJ2-5; no D gene can be assigned with confidence. In nucleotide form, the sequence is TGTGCCAGCAGTGAGGGCAGTGCGACCCCACAAGAGACCCAGTACTTC. Its protein reads: CASSEGSATPQETQYF.